This T cell receptor (beta chain) was profiled in a study of cytomegalovirus exposure and HLA in healthy donors. Study-wide points: The HLA-A and HLA-B alleles of most subjects were reportedly predicted accurately from TCR beta sequences. Among TCR beta chains of equal frequency, HLA-associated ones were more clonally expanded in a later analysis. An Asian-associated ancestry cluster reportedly showed fewer N-insertions than the roughly 670-donor mean in a later analysis.

Primers: 60 Vbeta forward and 13 Jbeta reverse. In the original workflow: A later analysis counted approximately 80 million unique TCR beta chains, some 12 million shared. Sequenced by immunoSEQ multiplex PCR; TCRdb stores in-frame clones only, minus some. V and J calls and clone size are copied from that table; D and trimming were computed from the DNA. The top ten hold around 4.2% of the sample, which has under 100,000 clones, about 86% seen once. Note on this clone: Its antigen is not known.

Germline V gene sequence: CDR1 GTSNPN, CDR2 SVGIG (reference sequence). Trimming pared 2 bases from V and 7 bases from J, leaving 12 bases between. CDR3 length: 14 residues. The TCR was taken from a woman aged 70-85 years in good health and CMV-seropositive. The material sequenced was PBMCs. This chain uses TRBV30 with TRBJ1-6; D possibly corresponds to TRBD1 (6 bases). CDR3 region: CAWSLGQFNSPLHF. CDR3 in DNA: TGTGCCTGGAGTTTGGGACAATTCAATTCACCCCTCCACTTT. The entire variable domain, with the rest obtained from reference TRBV30 and TRBJ1-6, is as follows: SQTIHQWPATLVQPVGSPLSLECTVEGTSNPNLYWYRQAAGRGLQLLFYSVGIGQISSEVPQNLSASRPQDRQFILSSKKLLLSDSGFYLCAWSLGQFNSPLHFGNGTRLTVT.